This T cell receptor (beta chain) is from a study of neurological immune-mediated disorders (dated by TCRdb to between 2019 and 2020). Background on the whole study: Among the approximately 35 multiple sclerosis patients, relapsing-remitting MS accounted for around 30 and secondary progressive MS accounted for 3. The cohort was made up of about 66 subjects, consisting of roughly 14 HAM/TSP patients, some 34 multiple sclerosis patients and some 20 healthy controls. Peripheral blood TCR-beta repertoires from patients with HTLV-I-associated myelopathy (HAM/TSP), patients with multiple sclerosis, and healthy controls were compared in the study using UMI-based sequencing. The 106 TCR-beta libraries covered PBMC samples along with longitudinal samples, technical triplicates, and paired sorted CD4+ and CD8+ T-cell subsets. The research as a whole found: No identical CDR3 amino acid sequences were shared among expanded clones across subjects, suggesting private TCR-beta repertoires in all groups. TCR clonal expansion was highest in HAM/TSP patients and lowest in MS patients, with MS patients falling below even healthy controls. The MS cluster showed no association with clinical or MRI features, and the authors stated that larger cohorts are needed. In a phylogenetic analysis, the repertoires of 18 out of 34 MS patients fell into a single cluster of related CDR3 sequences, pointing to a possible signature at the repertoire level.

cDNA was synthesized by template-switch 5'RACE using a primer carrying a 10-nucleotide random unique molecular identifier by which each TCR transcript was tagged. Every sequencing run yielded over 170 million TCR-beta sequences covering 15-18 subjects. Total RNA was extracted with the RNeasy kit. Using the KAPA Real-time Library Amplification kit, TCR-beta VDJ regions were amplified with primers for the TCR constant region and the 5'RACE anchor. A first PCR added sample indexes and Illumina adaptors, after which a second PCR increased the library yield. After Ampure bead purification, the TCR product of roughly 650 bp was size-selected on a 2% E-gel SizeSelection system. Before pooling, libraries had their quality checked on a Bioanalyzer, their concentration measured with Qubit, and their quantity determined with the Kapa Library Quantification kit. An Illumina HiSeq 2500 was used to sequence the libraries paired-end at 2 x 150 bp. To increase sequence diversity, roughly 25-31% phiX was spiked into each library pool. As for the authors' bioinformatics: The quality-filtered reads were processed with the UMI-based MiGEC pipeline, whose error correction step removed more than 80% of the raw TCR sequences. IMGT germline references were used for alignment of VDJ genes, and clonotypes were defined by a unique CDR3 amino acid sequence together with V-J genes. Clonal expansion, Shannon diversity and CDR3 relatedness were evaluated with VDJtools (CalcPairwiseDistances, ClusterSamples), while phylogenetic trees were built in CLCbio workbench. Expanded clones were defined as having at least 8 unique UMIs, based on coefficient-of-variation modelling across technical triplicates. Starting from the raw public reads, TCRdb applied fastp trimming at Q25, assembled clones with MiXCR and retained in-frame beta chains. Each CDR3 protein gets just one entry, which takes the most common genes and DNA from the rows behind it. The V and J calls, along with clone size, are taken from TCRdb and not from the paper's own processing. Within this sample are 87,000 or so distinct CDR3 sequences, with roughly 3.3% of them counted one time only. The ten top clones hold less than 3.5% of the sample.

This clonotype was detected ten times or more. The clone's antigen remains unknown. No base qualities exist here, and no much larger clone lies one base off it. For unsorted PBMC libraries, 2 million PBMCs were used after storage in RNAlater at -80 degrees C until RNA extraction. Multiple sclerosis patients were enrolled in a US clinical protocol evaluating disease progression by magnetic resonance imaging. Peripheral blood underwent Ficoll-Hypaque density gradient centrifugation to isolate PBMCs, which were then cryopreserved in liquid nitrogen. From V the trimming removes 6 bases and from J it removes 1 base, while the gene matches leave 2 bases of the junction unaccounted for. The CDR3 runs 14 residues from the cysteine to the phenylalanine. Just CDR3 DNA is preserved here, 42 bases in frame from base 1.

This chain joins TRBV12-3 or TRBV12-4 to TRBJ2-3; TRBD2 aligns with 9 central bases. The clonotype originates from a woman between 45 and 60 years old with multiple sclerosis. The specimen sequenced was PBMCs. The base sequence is TGTGCCAGCAGGGCTAGCGGGGGCACAGATACGCAGTATTTT. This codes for CASRASGGTDTQYF.